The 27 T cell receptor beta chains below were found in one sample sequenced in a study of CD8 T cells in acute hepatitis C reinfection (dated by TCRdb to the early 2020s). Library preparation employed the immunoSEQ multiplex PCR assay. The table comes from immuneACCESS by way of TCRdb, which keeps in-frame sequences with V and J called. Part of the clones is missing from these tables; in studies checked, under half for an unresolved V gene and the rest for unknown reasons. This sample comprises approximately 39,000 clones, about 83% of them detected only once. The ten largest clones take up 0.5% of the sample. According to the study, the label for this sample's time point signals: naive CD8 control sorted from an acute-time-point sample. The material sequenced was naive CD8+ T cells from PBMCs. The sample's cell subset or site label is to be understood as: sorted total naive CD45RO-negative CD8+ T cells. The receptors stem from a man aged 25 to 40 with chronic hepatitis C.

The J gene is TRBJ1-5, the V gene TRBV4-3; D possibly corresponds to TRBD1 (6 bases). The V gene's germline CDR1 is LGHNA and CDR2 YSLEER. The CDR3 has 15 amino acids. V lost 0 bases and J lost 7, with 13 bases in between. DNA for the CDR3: TGCGCCAGCAGCCAAGAGATGGGGGCAGGCCAGCCCCAGCATTTT. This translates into CASSQEMGAGQPQHF.

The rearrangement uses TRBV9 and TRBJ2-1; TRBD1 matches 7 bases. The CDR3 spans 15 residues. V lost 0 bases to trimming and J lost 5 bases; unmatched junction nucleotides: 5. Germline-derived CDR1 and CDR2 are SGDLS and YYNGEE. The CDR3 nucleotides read TGTGCCAGCAGCGTAGGAGGGGGCCTTAACAATGAGCAGTTCTTC. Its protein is CASSVGGGLNNEQFF.

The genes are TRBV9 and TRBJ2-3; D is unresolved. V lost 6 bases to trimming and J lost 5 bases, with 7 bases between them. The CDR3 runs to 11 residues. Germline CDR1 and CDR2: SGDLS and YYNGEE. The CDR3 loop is CASMDGDTQYF. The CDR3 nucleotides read TGTGCCAGCATGGACGGAGATACGCAGTATTTT. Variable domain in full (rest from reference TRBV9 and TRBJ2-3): DSGVTQTPKHLITATGQRVTLRCSPRSGDLSVYWYQQSLDQGLQFLIQYYNGEERAKGNILERFSAQQFPDLHSELNLSSLELGDSALYFCASMDGDTQYFGPGTRLTVL.

CDR3 sequence reads: CASSLGADQETQYF. CDR3 DNA sequence: TGTGCCAGCAGCTTAGGGGCAGACCAAGAGACCCAGTACTTC. This chain joins TRBV7-8 and TRBJ2-5; no reliable D call. This CDR3 spans 14 amino acids. Trimming pared 1 base from V and 0 bases from J, leaving 6 bases between. CDR1 is SGHVS and CDR2 is FQNEAQ in the germline V gene. The complete variable domain, with remaining parts taken from reference TRBV7-8 and TRBJ2-5, reads GAGVSQSPRYKVAKRGQDVALRCDPISGHVSLFWYQQALGQGPEFLTYFQNEAQLDKSGLPSDRFFAERPEGSVSTLKIQRTQQEDSAVYLCASSLGADQETQYFGPGTRLLVL.

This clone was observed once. The CDR3 region is CASSDYTNEQFF. The CDR3 DNA follows: TGTGCCAGCAGCGACTATACCAATGAGCAGTTCTTC. The chain links TRBV7-8 to TRBJ2-1; the D gene is possibly TRBD2 (5 bases). The germline V gene has CDR1 SGHVS and CDR2 FQNEAQ. There are 12 residues in the CDR3. Trimming cost V 5 bases and J 6 bases, with 8 bases left between them.

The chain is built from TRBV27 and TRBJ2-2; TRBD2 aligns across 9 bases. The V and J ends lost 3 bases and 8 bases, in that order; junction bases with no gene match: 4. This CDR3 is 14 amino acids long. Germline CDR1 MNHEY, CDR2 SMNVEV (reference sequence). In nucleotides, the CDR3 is TGTGCCAGCAGTTTTAGCGGGAGATCTGGGGAGCTGTTTTTT. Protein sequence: CASSFSGRSGELFF.

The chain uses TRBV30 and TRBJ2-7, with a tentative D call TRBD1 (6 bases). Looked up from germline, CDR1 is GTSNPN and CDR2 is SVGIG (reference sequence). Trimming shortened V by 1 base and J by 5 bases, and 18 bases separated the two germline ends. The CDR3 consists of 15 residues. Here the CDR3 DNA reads TGTGCCTGGAGTGCCGCCGGTTCCCAGGGGCACGAGCAGTACTTC. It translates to CAWSAAGSQGHEQYF.

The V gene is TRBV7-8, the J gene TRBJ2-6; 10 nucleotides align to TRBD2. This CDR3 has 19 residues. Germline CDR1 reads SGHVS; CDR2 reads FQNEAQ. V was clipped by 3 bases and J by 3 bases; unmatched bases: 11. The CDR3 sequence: CASSFGASGSWGGANVLTF. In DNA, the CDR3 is TGTGCCAGCAGCTTCGGTGCTAGCGGGAGCTGGGGTGGGGCCAACGTCCTGACTTTC.

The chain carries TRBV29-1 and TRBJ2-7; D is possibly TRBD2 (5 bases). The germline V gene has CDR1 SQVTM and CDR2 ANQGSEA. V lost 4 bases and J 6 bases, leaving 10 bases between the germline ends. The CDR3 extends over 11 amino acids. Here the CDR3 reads CSVVGRGEQYF. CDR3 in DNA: TGCAGCGTTGTGGGGAGAGGCGAGCAGTACTTC.

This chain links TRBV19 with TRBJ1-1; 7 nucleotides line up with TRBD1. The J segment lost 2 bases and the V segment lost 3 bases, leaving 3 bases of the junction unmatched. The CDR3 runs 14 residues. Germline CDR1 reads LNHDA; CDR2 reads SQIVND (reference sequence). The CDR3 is CASSIGDSNTEAFF. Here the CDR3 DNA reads TGTGCCAGTAGTATTGGGGACAGTAACACTGAAGCTTTCTTT.

The CDR3 bases are TGTGCCAGCAGTTACGGGACCGGGGGCTACGAGCAGTACTTC. Translating gives CASSYGTGGYEQYF. The V call is TRBV27, the J call TRBJ2-7, with D possibly TRBD2 on 6 matching bases. The germline V gene has CDR1 MNHEY and CDR2 SMNVEV (reference sequence). The CDR3 consists of 14 residues. The V and J ends lost 4 bases and 3 bases respectively, with 13 bases between them.

The CDR3 bases are TGTGCCAGCAGTTACGGCGGGACTTACAATGAGCAGTTCTTC. This sequence encodes CASSYGGTYNEQFF. The chain uses TRBV25-1 and TRBJ2-1; the D gene is possibly TRBD2 (6 bases). The CDR3 is 14 residues long. Germline V CDR1 and CDR2: MGHDK, SYGVNS. V lost 5 bases and J 4 bases, leaving 12 bases between the germline ends.

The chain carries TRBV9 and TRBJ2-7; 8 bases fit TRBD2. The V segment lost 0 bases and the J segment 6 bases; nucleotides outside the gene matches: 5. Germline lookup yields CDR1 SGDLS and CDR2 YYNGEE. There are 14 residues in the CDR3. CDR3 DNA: TGTGCCAGCAGCGTAGGAGGGGCGGGAGGCGAGCAGTACTTC. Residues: CASSVGGAGGEQYF.

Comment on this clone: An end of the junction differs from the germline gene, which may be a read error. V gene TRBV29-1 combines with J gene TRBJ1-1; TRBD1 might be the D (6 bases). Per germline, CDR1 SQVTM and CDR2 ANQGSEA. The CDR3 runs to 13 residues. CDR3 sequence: CSVLQDSAHPGTF. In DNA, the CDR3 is TGCAGCGTCCTTCAGGACAGCGCGCATCCGGGCACCTTT.

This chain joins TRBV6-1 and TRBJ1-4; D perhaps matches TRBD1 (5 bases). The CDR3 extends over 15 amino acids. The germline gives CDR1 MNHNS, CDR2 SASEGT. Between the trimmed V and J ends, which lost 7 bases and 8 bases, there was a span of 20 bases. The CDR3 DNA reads TGTGCCAGCAAAAAAGTGGACTTGGGGGGGGAAAAACTGTTTTTT. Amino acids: CASKKVDLGGEKLFF.

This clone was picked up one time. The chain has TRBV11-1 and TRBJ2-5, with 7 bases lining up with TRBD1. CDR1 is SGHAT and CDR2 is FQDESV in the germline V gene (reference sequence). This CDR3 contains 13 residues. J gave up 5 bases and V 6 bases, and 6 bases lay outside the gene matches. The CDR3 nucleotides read TGTGCCAGCAGGATGACAGGGTGGGAGACCCAGTACTTC. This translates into CASRMTGWETQYF.

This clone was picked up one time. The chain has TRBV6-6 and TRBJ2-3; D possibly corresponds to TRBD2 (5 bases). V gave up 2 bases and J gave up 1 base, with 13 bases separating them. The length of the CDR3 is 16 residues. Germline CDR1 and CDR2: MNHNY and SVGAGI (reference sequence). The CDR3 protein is CASSYNTGFGTDTQYF. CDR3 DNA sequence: TGTGCCAGCAGTTACAATACGGGGTTCGGCACAGATACGCAGTATTTT.

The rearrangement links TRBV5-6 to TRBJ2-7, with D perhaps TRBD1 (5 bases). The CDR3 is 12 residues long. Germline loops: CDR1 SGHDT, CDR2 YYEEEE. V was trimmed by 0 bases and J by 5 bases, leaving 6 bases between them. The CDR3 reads CASSLETDEQYF. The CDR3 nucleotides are TGTGCCAGCAGCTTGGAGACAGACGAGCAGTACTTC.

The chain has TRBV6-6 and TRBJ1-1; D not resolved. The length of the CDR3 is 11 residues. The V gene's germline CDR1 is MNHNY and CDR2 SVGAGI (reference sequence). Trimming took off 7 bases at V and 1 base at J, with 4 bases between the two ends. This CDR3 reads CASTGNTEAFF. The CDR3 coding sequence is TGTGCCAGCACTGGGAACACTGAAGCTTTCTTT.

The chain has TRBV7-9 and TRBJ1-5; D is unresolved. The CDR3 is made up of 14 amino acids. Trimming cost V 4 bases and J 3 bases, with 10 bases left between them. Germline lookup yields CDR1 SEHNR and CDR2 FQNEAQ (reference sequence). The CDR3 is CASSSLSNNQPQHF. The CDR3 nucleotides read TGTGCCAGCAGCTCCCTTTCTAACAATCAGCCCCAGCATTTT.

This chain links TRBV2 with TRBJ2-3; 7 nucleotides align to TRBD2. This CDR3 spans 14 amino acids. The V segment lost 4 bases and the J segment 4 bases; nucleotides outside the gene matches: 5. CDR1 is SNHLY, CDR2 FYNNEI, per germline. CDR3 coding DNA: TGTGCCAGCAGTGGGGTACGGGGGGCAGATACGCAGTATTTT. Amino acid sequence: CASSGVRGADTQYF.

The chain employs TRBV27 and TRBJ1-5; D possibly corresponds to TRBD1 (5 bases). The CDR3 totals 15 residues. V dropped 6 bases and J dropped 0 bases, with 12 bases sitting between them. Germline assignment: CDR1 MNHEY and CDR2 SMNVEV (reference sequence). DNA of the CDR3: TGTGCCAGCAGGGGGGGTGGCCATAGCAATCAGCCCCAGCATTTT. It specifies CASRGGGHSNQPQHF.

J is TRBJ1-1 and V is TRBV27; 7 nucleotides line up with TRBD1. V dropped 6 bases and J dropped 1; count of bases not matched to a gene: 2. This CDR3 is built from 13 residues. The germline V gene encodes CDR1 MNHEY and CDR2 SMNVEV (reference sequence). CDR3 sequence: CASRGQKNTEAFF. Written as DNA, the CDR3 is TGTGCCAGCAGGGGACAGAAGAACACTGAAGCTTTCTTT.

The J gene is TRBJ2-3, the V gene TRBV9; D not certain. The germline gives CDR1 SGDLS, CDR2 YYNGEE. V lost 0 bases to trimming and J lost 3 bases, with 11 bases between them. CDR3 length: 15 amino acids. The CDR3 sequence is CASSVAGRSTDTQYF. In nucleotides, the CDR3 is TGTGCCAGCAGCGTAGCCGGGCGGAGTACAGATACGCAGTATTTT.

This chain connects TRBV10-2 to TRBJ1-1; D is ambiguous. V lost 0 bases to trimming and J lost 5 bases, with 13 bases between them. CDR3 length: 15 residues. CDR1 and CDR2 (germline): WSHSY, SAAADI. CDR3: CASSESTPAGTEAFF. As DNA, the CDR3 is TGCGCCAGCAGTGAGTCGACACCGGCTGGTACTGAAGCTTTCTTT.

CDR3 protein: CASSLGSRDRRDGYTF. The CDR3 region has the DNA TGTGCCAGCAGCTTAGGCTCCCGGGACAGAAGAGATGGCTACACCTTC. The chain links TRBV7-9 to TRBJ1-2; 7 bases map to TRBD1. Germline trimming cut 1 base from V and 6 bases from J; bases unmatched to any gene: 11. Germline V gene lookup returns CDR1 SEHNR and CDR2 FQNEAQ (reference sequence). This CDR3 comprises 16 residues.

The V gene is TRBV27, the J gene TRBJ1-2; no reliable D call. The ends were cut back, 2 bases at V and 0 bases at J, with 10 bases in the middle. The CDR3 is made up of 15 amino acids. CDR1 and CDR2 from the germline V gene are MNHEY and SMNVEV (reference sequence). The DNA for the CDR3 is TGTGCCAGCAGTTTAAGGCAGGCAGCTAACTATGGCTACACCTTC. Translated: CASSLRQAANYGYTF.